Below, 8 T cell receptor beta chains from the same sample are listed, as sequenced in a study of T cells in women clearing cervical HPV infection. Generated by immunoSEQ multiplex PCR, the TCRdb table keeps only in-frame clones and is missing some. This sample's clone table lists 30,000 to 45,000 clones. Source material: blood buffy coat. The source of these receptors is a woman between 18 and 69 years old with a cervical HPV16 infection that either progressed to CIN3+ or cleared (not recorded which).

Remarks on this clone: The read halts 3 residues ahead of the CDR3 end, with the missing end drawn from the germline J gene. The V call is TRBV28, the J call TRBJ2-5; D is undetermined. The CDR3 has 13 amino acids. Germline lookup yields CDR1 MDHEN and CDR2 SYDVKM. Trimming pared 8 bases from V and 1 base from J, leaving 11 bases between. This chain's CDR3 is CASVQAGQETQYF. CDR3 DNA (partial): TGTGCCAGCGTCCAAGCAGGCCAAGAGACC. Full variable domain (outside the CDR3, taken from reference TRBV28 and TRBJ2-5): DVKVTQSSRYLVKRTGEKVFLECVQDMDHENMFWYRQDPGLGLRLIYFSYDVKMKEKGDIPEGYSVSREKKERFSLILESASTNQTSMYLCASVQAGQETQYFGPGTRLLVL.

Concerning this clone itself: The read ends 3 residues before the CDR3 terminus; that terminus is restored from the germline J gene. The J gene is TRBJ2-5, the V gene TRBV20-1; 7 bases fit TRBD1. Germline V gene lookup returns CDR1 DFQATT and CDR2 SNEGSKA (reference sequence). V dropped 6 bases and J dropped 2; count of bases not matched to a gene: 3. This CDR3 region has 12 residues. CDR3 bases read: TGCAGTGCGCGGACAGGACAAGAGACC. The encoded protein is CSARTGQET. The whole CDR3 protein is CSARTGQETQYF.

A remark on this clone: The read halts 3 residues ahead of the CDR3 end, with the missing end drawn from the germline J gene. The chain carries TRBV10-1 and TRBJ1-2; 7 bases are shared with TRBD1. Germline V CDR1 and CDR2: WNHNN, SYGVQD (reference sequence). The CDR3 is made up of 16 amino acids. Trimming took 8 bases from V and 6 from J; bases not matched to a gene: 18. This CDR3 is CASGVTIGTEKDGYTF. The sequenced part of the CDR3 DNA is TGCGCCAGCGGAGTCACAATCGGGACAGAAAAAGATGGC.

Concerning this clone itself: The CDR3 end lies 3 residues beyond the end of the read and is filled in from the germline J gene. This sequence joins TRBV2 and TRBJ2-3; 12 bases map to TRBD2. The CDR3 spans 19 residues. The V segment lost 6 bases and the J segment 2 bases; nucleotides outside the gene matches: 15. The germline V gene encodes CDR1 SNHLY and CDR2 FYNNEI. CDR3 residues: CASRLPETSGSSYTDTQYF. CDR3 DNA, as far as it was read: TGTGCCAGCAGACTTCCCGAGACTAGCGGGAGCTCCTACACAGATACG.

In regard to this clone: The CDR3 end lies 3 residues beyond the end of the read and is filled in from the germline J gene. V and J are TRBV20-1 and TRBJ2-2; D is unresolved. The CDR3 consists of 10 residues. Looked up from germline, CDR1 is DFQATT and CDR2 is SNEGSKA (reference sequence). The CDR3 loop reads CSASNSPLFF. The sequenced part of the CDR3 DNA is TGCAGTGCGTCTAATTCACCG.

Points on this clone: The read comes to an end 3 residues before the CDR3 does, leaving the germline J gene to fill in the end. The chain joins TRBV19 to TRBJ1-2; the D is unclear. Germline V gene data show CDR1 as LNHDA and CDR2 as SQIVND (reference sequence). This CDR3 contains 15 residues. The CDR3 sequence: CASSISAGLLNDYTF. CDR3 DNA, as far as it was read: TGTGCCAGTAGTATTTCAGCAGGACTCTTGAATGAC. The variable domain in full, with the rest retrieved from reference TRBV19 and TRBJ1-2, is DGGITQSPKYLFRKEGQNVTLSCEQNLNHDAMYWYRQDPGQGLRLIYYSQIVNDFQKGDIAEGYSVSREKKESFPLTVTSAQKNPTAFYLCASSISAGLLNDYTFGSGTRLTVV.

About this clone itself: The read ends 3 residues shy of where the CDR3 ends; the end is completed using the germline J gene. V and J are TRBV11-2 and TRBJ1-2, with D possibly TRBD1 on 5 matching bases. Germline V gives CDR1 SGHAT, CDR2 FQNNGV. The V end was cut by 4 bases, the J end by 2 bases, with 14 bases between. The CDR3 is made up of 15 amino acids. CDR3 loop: CASSSYSGVNYGYTF. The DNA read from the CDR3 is TGTGCCAGCAGCTCGTACTCGGGGGTAAACTATGGC.

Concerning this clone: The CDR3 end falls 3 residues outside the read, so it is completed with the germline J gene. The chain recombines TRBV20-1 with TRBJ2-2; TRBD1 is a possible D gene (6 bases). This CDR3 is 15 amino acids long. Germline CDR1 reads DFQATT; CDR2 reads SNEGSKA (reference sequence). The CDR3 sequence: CSAREGAEANEKLFF. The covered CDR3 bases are TGCAGTGCTAGAGAGGGGGCAGAGGCTAATGAAAAG.